The 10 T cell receptor beta chains below were found in one sample sequenced in a study of PD-1 blockade in classical Hodgkin lymphoma. Libraries were prepared by immunoSEQ multiplex PCR; TCRdb keeps only in-frame clonotypes and omits some of them. This sample yields approximately 20,000 clones, of which approximately 80% are seen a single time; roughly 22% belongs to the top ten. Documented time point: cycle 4 day 1 (C4D1), after less than 7 weeks of nivolumab. Every patient experienced relapse after autologous stem cell transplantation, and brentuximab vedotin exposure varied. Sequencing was performed on peripheral blood mononuclear cells (PBMCs), taken before the fourth cycle of nivolumab. The source is a human donor with classical Hodgkin lymphoma.

This chain joins TRBV4-1 and TRBJ2-3; a possible D gene is TRBD1 (5 bases). The germline V gene has CDR1 MGHRA and CDR2 YSYEKL. Trimming shortened V by 0 bases and J by 3 bases, and 13 bases separated the two germline ends. This CDR3 spans 16 amino acids. The CDR3 nucleotides read TGCGCCAGCAGCCAAGATCAGGGCTGGGGAACAGATACGCAGTATTTT. Residues: CASSQDQGWGTDTQYF.

This rearrangement joins TRBV29-1 to TRBJ2-5, with D possibly matching TRBD2 (6 bases). CDR3 size: 13 residues. Trimming took off 5 bases at V and 5 bases at J, with 15 bases between the two ends. The germline gives CDR1 SQVTM, CDR2 ANQGSEA. CDR3 sequence: CSVLAAGRETQYF. For the CDR3, the DNA is TGCAGCGTTCTCGCGGCGGGGAGGGAGACCCAGTACTTC.

The chain couples TRBV7-9 to TRBJ1-3; no reliable D call. Per germline, CDR1 SEHNR and CDR2 FQNEAQ (reference sequence). CDR3 length equals 15 residues. Trimming took 5 bases from V and 1 from J, leaving 12 bases between them. CDR3 in DNA: TGTGCCAGCAGCCCTGCCATGGGGTCTGGAAACACCATATATTTT. Translated: CASSPAMGSGNTIYF.

The chain carries TRBV19 and TRBJ2-7; D may match TRBD1 or TRBD2 (6 bases each). CDR3 length: 16 amino acids. Germline CDR1 LNHDA, CDR2 SQIVND (reference sequence). V was clipped by 5 bases and J by 0 bases, with 17 bases between them. CDR3 coding DNA: TGTGCCAGTAGTCGGTCCATGGGGGGCAGCTCCTACGAGCAGTACTTC. The encoded protein is CASSRSMGGSSYEQYF.

The rearrangement uses TRBV6-1 and TRBJ2-7; TRBD1 is a possible D gene (5 bases). This CDR3 is built from 15 residues. CDR1 and CDR2 (germline): MNHNS, SASEGT. V gave up 1 base and J gave up 2 bases, with 12 bases separating them. The CDR3 is CASSEDRSFTYEQYV. DNA for the CDR3: TGTGCCAGCAGTGAAGACAGGAGCTTTACCTACGAGCAGTACGTC.

This clone is categorized as medium-sized. The genes are TRBV13 and TRBJ1-1; D perhaps matches TRBD1 (6 bases). Between the trimmed V and J ends, which lost 2 bases and 7 bases, there was a span of 20 bases. The CDR3 covers 16 residues. Germline lookup yields CDR1 PRHDT and CDR2 FYEKMQ (reference sequence). The CDR3, as DNA: TGTGCCAGCAGCTTATCAATTACAGGGCCAATTGGTGAAGCTTTCTTT. Translating gives CASSLSITGPIGEAFF.

The chain combines TRBV7-9 with TRBJ2-1, with 10 bases identical to TRBD2. Germline V gene sequence: CDR1 SEHNR, CDR2 FQNEAQ (reference sequence). The V gene end was trimmed by 4 bases and the J gene end by 10 bases; junction bases not matched to a gene: 16. The CDR3 length is 17 residues. The CDR3 region is CASSSFPGLAPTREQFF. CDR3 bases: TGTGCCAGCAGCTCATTTCCGGGACTAGCGCCGACCAGGGAGCAGTTCTTC.

This sequence joins TRBV5-1 and TRBJ2-1; D not certain. Trimming pared 0 bases from V and 6 bases from J, leaving 13 bases between. From germline, CDR1 is SGHRS and CDR2 YFSETQ. The CDR3 covers 15 residues. CDR3 residues: CASSLGGVAGNEQFF. CDR3 nucleotides: TGCGCCAGCAGCTTGGGTGGGGTTGCCGGCAATGAGCAGTTCTTC.

This chain connects TRBV13 to TRBJ1-6; 7 bases align to TRBD1. This CDR3 has 14 residues. The V and J ends lost 4 bases and 6 bases, in that order; junction bases with no gene match: 3. Per the germline V gene, CDR1 is PRHDT and CDR2 is FYEKMQ (reference sequence). This CDR3 is CASSSRDSNSPLHF. CDR3 sequence (DNA): TGTGCCAGCAGCTCCCGGGACAGTAATTCACCCCTCCACTTT.

V and J are TRBV2 and TRBJ1-3; D possibly corresponds to TRBD1 (5 bases). Germline V gene sequence: CDR1 SNHLY, CDR2 FYNNEI. The V and J ends lost 8 bases and 4 bases respectively, with 21 bases between them. The CDR3 loop spans 16 amino acids. The CDR3: CASDSRVRALGNTIYF. CDR3 nucleotide sequence: TGTGCCAGCGATTCCAGGGTTCGGGCCCTCGGAAACACCATATATTTT.